This TCR beta chain was identified in a study of monozygotic twins with inflammatory bowel disease. The study, taken as a whole, reports: Among twins, concordant and discordant pairs did not differ in repertoire similarity, possibly from limited power.

After re-calling the 5' RACE reads, TCRdb lists one entry per CDR3 protein, DNA absent. The sample's table shows roughly 300,000 distinct CDR3 sequences. A remark on this clonotype: Its antigen is not identified.

CDR1 is SEHNR and CDR2 is FQNEAQ in the germline V gene (reference sequence). The length of the CDR3 is 15 residues. The chain joins TRBV7-9 to TRBJ1-3; the D call of TRBD1 rests on TCRdb alone, since no DNA is present to check it. The sequence derives from a human donor with ulcerative colitis or Crohn's disease, or a healthy co-twin of an affected twin (not recorded which). Specimen: blood. This CDR3 is CASSTDRPSGNTIYF. Full variable domain (missing parts from reference TRBV7-9 and TRBJ1-3): DTGVSQNPRHKITKRGQNVTFRCDPISEHNRLYWYRQTLGQGPEFLTYFQNEAQLEKSRLLSDRFSAERPKGSFSTLEIQRTEQGDSAMYLCASSTDRPSGNTIYFGEGSWLTVV.